One and the same sample provided the 17 T cell receptor beta chains below, sequenced in a study of cytomegalovirus exposure and HLA in healthy donors. The PCR was carried out with 60 Vbeta primers and 13 Jbeta primers. TCRdb keeps only in-frame clones here, not all; method: immunoSEQ multiplex PCR. The repertoire holds some 130,000 clones, with about 74% as singletons. The sample comprised PBMCs. The receptors come from a woman aged 45-59 years in good health and CMV-seropositive.

The V and J genes are TRBV7-9 and TRBJ1-1; D gene unclear. Germline lookup yields CDR1 SEHNR and CDR2 FQNEAQ (reference sequence). Trimming shortened V by 3 bases and J by 10 bases, and 18 bases separated the two germline ends. This CDR3 comprises 14 residues. CDR3 protein: CASSFGRLGFTAFF. In DNA form, the CDR3 reads TGTGCCAGCAGCTTCGGGAGACTCGGGTTTACAGCTTTCTTT.

This chain joins TRBV29-1 and TRBJ2-1; 9 bases line up with TRBD2. V dropped 0 bases and J dropped 12; count of bases not matched to a gene: 6. CDR1 is SQVTM and CDR2 is ANQGSEA in the germline V gene. The length of the CDR3 is 13 residues. As DNA, the CDR3 is TGCAGCGTTGAAGAGTTAGCGGGGGAGGTGCAGTTCTTC. It encodes CSVEELAGEVQFF.

The chain is built from TRBV7-2 and TRBJ1-4, with D perhaps matching TRBD1 (6 bases). CDR1 is SGHTA and CDR2 is FQGNSA in the germline V gene. Trimming removed 6 bases from V and 5 bases from J, with 10 bases in between. The CDR3 has 13 amino acids. The CDR3 nucleotides are TGTGCCAGCAGTAACAGGGTAAATGAAAAACTGTTTTTT. This translates into CASSNRVNEKLFF.

The chain links TRBV5-5 to TRBJ1-5; 8 nucleotides agree with TRBD1. The J segment lost 11 bases and the V segment lost 2 bases, leaving 3 bases of the junction unmatched. In germline, CDR1 is SGHKS, CDR2 YYEKEE (reference sequence). This CDR3 comprises 12 residues. The CDR3 bases are TGTGCCAGCAGCTTTAACAGGGGGGCCCAGCATTTT. Its translation: CASSFNRGAQHF. The variable domain in full, with the rest retrieved from reference TRBV5-5 and TRBJ1-5, is DAGVTQSPTHLIKTRGQQVTLRCSPISGHKSVSWYQQVLGQGPQFIFQYYEKEERGRGNFPDRFSARQFPNYSSELNVNALLLGDSALYLCASSFNRGAQHFGDGTRLSIL.

The chain carries TRBV18 and TRBJ2-3; D gene uncertain. CDR3 size: 13 residues. Germline CDR1 KGHSH, CDR2 LQKENI. V lost 4 bases to trimming and J lost 4 bases, with 9 bases between them. The CDR3 region is CASSRQAADTQYF. The CDR3 DNA is TGTGCCAGCTCACGTCAGGCCGCAGATACGCAGTATTTT.

This clone appeared a few times. This chain joins TRBV5-1 and TRBJ1-1; TRBD1 matches at 7 bases. V trimming: 4 bases; J trimming: 4 bases; junction bases outside the gene matches: 7. The CDR3 has 14 residues. Germline CDR1 reads SGHRS; CDR2 reads YFSETQ. In DNA form, the CDR3 reads TGCGCCAGCAGCGAGTCAACAGGGGTCACTGAAGCTTTCTTT. Translation gives CASSESTGVTEAFF.

In this sample, this clone turned up a few times. CDR3 amino acids: CASSLEASYEQYF. The CDR3 DNA sequence: TGTGCCAGCAGCTTAGAAGCCTCCTACGAGCAGTACTTC. The chain uses TRBV11-3 and TRBJ2-7; D remains ambiguous. Deletions cut 0 bases from V and 0 bases from J, with 3 bases between. The CDR3 length is 13 residues. The germline gives CDR1 SGHNT, CDR2 YENEEA.

The chain recombines TRBV2 with TRBJ2-3; TRBD2 aligns across 12 bases. Trimming at V came to 5 bases and at J to 1 base, leaving 10 bases not matched to a gene. The CDR3 consists of 18 residues. Germline CDR1 is SNHLY and CDR2 is FYNNEI. The CDR3 DNA is TGTGCCAGCAGTTGGCTAGCGGGGGGGCAAGAGGGCACAGATACGCAGTATTTT. Translated: CASSWLAGGQEGTDTQYF.

This clone was seen a handful of times. The rearrangement uses TRBV4-3 and TRBJ1-4, with a possible D match to TRBD1 (5 bases). CDR1 LGHNA and CDR2 YSLEER come from the germline V gene. Deletions cut 4 bases from V and 8 bases from J, with 17 bases between. The CDR3 is 15 amino acids. CDR3 DNA sequence: TGCGCCAGCAGCCCATCCGTGACAGTACGGGAAAAACTGTTTTTT. Protein product: CASSPSVTVREKLFF.

The chain joins TRBV29-1 to TRBJ2-7, with a weak D call TRBD1 (5 bases). This CDR3 has 10 amino acids. Germline V gene data show CDR1 as SQVTM and CDR2 as ANQGSEA. Trimming left V 6 bases short and J 6 bases short, with 9 bases between. CDR3 nucleotide sequence: TGCAGCGTGAAGACAGCCGAGCAGTACTTC. This gives the protein CSVKTAEQYF.

The V gene is TRBV19, the J gene TRBJ2-5; the D gene is possibly TRBD1 (5 bases). The CDR3 extends over 15 amino acids. The V end lost 2 bases, the J end lost 7 bases, and 17 bases lay between the germline ends. Germline-derived CDR1 and CDR2 are LNHDA and SQIVND (reference sequence). The CDR3 sequence is CASSISTANLGTQYF. CDR3 coding DNA: TGTGCCAGTAGTATATCGACAGCGAACCTAGGGACCCAGTACTTC.

This clone was detected only a few times. J is TRBJ2-1 and V is TRBV14; TRBD1 aligns across 10 bases. Germline values: CDR1 SGHDN, CDR2 FVKESK. This CDR3 is 15 amino acids long. V was clipped by 6 bases and J by 6 bases; unmatched bases: 8. The CDR3 sequence is CASSYGQGVGNEQFF. CDR3 in DNA: TGTGCCAGCAGTTACGGACAGGGGGTGGGCAATGAGCAGTTCTTC. The whole variable domain, filled in from reference TRBV14 and TRBJ2-1, reads EAGVTQFPSHSVIEKGQTVTLRCDPISGHDNLYWYRRVMGKEIKFLLHFVKESKQDESGMPNNRFLAERTGGTYSTLKVQPAELEDSGVYFCASSYGQGVGNEQFFGPGTRLTVL.

The chain uses TRBV5-6 and TRBJ2-5; 8 nucleotides agree with TRBD1. The DNA matches TRBJ2-7 better at its end, which makes the J call doubtful. The CDR3 is made up of 15 amino acids. CDR1 is SGHDT and CDR2 is YYEEEE in the germline V gene. The CDR3 here is CASRPSPGQAGEQYF. The CDR3 coding sequence is TGTGCCAGCAGGCCCTCCCCGGGACAGGCGGGCGAGCAGTACTTC.

The chain couples TRBV9 to TRBJ2-3, with D maybe TRBD2 (6 bases). The germline V gene has CDR1 SGDLS and CDR2 YYNGEE. The V and J ends lost 7 bases and 6 bases respectively, with 12 bases between them. The CDR3 totals 12 residues. The CDR3 here is CASGREVDTQYF. CDR3 bases: TGTGCCAGCGGTAGGGAGGTGGATACGCAGTATTTT.

This clone was observed a single time. V gene TRBV29-1 combines with J gene TRBJ2-4; 7 bases line up with TRBD1. The germline CDR1 and CDR2 sequences are SQVTM and ANQGSEA. This CDR3 region has 10 residues. J was trimmed by 13 bases and V by 7 bases; bases with no gene match: 7. The CDR3 DNA is TGCAGCGGAGGGACAGCAGAACAGTACTTC. Translated, it gives CSGGTAEQYF.

The V gene is TRBV7-8, the J gene TRBJ2-1, with D hard to call. V was trimmed by 0 bases and J by 10 bases, leaving 7 bases between them. From germline, CDR1 is SGHVS and CDR2 FQNEAQ. CDR3 size: 12 residues. The CDR3, as DNA: TGTGCCAGCAGCTTAGCGTGGCAGGAGCAGTTCTTC. Its translation is CASSLAWQEQFF. The full variable domain, its missing parts supplied by reference TRBV7-8 and TRBJ2-1, is GAGVSQSPRYKVAKRGQDVALRCDPISGHVSLFWYQQALGQGPEFLTYFQNEAQLDKSGLPSDRFFAERPEGSVSTLKIQRTQQEDSAVYLCASSLAWQEQFFGPGTRLTVL.

This clone was counted only a few times. The chain joins TRBV6-1 to TRBJ1-5; D gene unclear. Germline V gene data show CDR1 as MNHNS and CDR2 as SASEGT. V dropped 1 base and J dropped 3 bases, with 7 bases sitting between them. The CDR3 totals 14 residues. The chain's CDR3 is CASSEGQFNQPQHF. CDR3 in DNA: TGTGCCAGCAGTGAAGGTCAGTTCAATCAGCCCCAGCATTTT.